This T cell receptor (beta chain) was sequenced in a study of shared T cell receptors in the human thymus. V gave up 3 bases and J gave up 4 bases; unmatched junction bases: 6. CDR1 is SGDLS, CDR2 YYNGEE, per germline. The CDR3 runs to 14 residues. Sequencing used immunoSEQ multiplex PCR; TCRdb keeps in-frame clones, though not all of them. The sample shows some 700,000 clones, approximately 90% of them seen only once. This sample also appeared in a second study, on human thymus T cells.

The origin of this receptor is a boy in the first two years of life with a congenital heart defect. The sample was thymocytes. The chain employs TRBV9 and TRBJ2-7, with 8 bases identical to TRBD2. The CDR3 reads CASSEVSGAYEQYF. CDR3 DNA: TGTGCCAGCAGCGAAGTTAGCGGGGCATACGAGCAGTACTTC.